The 6 T cell receptor beta chains below were found in one sample sequenced in a study of CD8 T cells in ankylosing spondylitis. Overall study findings and caveats: There was a TCR beta motif, made of several highly homologous variants, that appeared characteristic of ankylosing spondylitis blood.

The antigens of these receptors remain unknown. A single record per CDR3 protein comes from TCRdb applying MiXCR to the 5' RACE reads. The table has 350,000 or so distinct CDR3 sequences, around 8% seen once. Sequenced material: blood, either unsorted or a sorted T cell fraction (not recorded which). These receptors were obtained from a male donor with ankylosing spondylitis.

This clonotype showed up many times. The chain links TRBV3-1 to TRBJ2-2; D uncertain. Trimming left V 1 base short and J 1 base short, with 4 bases between. The germline CDR1 and CDR2 sequences are LGHDT and YNNKEL (reference sequence). This CDR3 spans 14 amino acids. This chain's CDR3 is CASSQGQNTGELFF. The CDR3 bases are TGTGCCAGCAGCCAAGGACAGAACACCGGGGAGCTGTTTTTT.

The V gene is TRBV12-3 or TRBV12-4, the J gene TRBJ1-1; D is perhaps TRBD1 (5 bases). Trimming shortened V by 5 bases and J by 6 bases, and 16 bases separated the two germline ends. The length of the CDR3 is 14 residues. The CDR3: CASSPTVKVAEAFF. Written as DNA, the CDR3 is TGTGCCAGCAGTCCGACAGTGAAGGTCGCTGAAGCTTTCTTT.

This clonotype occurred a few times. V usage is TRBV7-3 and J usage is TRBJ2-7; 8 positions match TRBD1. Trimming took 5 bases from V and 3 from J; bases not matched to a gene: 3. This CDR3 is built from 13 residues. The germline CDR1 and CDR2 sequences are SGHTA and FQGTGA. CDR3 sequence (DNA): TGTGCCAGCAGCGTCACAGGGGGCTACGAGCAGTACTTC. Translating gives CASSVTGGYEQYF.

This clonotype was seen many times. The chain links TRBV24-1 to TRBJ2-2, with D unresolved. Trimming shortened V by 7 bases and J by 0 bases, and 8 bases separated the two germline ends. Germline V lookup: CDR1 KGHDR, CDR2 SFDVKD. The CDR3 spans 14 residues. This CDR3 is CATRGSSNTGELFF. For the CDR3, the DNA is TGTGCCACCAGGGGCAGCTCGAACACCGGGGAGCTGTTTTTT.

The V gene is TRBV20-1, the J gene TRBJ2-5, with 9 bases fitting TRBD2. The CDR3 is 14 amino acids. The V gene's germline CDR1 is DFQATT and CDR2 SNEGSKA (reference sequence). V lost 2 bases, J lost 1 base, and 2 bases stayed unmatched. CDR3 in amino acids: CSARTSGLQETQYF. The CDR3, as DNA: TGCAGTGCTAGAACTAGCGGGCTCCAAGAGACCCAGTACTTC.

The chain carries TRBV5-8 and TRBJ2-5, with 11 nucleotides matching TRBD2. With 4 bases clipped from V and 4 bases from J, the junction kept 6 bases outside the gene matches. The CDR3 is 15 residues long. The germline V gene encodes CDR1 SGHTS and CDR2 YDEGEE. This CDR3 is CASSEGLADTETQYF. The CDR3 nucleotides are TGTGCCAGCAGCGAGGGACTAGCGGACACAGAGACCCAGTACTTC.